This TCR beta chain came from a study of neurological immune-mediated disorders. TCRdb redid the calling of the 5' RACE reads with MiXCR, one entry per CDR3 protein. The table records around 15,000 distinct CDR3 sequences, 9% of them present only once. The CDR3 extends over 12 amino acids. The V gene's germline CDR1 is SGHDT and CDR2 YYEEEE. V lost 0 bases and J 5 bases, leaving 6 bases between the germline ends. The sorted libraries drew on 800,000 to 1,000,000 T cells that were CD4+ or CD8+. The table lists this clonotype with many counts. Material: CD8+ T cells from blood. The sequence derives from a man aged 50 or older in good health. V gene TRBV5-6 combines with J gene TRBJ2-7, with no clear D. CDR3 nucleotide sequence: TGTGCCAGCAGCTTGGCCGCCAACGAGCAGTACTTC. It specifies CASSLAANEQYF.